Listed below are T cell receptor beta chains from one sample, sequenced in a study of T cell clones after liver transplantation. Profiling relied on immunoSEQ multiplex PCR, and the TCRdb table lists in-frame clones only, not all of them. The sample lists roughly 50,000 clones; 65% to 85% were seen once. The sequencing used CD4+ T cells from blood, collected before liver transplant. All receptors come from a human donor who received a liver transplant. Each CDR3 is given with its conserved first and last residue. Fields, in order: J gene, D gene, V gene, clone size, CDR3 protein, CDR3 DNA. D genes are given only for firm matches. Clone size is not always given. Where it is, it says once, few, many or a class for expanded clones.

>TRBJ2-1|TRBD1|TRBV5-1|.
CASSSQGIEQFF
TGCGCCAGCAGCTCACAGGGGATTGAGCAGTTCTTC
>TRBJ1-1|.|TRBV29-1|.
CSVHPGGRNTEAFF
TGCAGCGTTCACCCCGGGGGGCGGAACACTGAAGCTTTCTTT
>TRBJ2-1|TRBD1|TRBV13|.
CASSSPWGAGGPVGEQFF
TGTGCCAGCAGCTCACCCTGGGGGGCAGGGGGCCCCGTGGGTGAGCAGTTCTTC
>TRBJ2-7|TRBD2|TRBV10-3|.
CAISESELALRREQYF
TGTGCCATCAGTGAGTCGGAACTAGCGCTCCGTCGGGAGCAGTACTTC
>TRBJ1-4|.|TRBV5-1|.
CASSPVGSNEKLFF
TGCGCCAGCAGCCCCGTGGGGTCTAATGAAAAACTGTTTTTT
>TRBJ2-2|.|TRBV19|.
CASSIGGGIGELFF
TGTGCCAGTAGTATCGGGGGCGGAATCGGGGAGCTGTTTTTT
>TRBJ2-1|TRBD2|TRBV9|.
CASSKLAGGSSYNEQFF
TGTGCCAGCAGCAAACTAGCGGGGGGTAGCTCCTACAATGAGCAGTTCTTC
>TRBJ2-7|.|TRBV7-2|.
CASSLPSLGEQYF
TGTGCCAGCAGCTTGCCCAGTTTGGGGGAGCAGTACTTC
>TRBJ2-5|TRBD1|TRBV15|once
CATSRANRGVNLGTQYF
TGTGCCACCAGCAGAGCTAACAGGGGGGTTAACTTAGGGACCCAGTACTTC
>TRBJ1-2|.|TRBV27|.
CASSLIGRGGPYGYTF
TGTGCCAGCAGTTTGATCGGCAGGGGTGGACCCTATGGCTACACCTTC
>TRBJ1-6|.|TRBV27|.
CASSLLTIPSSYNSPLHF
TGTGCCAGCAGTTTATTGACAATCCCGAGCTCCTATAATTCACCCCTCCACTTT
>TRBJ2-7|.|TRBV28|.
CASSLSFFRGTHYEQYF
TGTGCCAGCAGTTTAAGCTTTTTCCGCGGGACACACTACGAGCAGTACTTC
>TRBJ2-1|TRBD1|TRBV5-1|.
CASSLGRTGYNEQFF
TGCGCCAGCAGCCTGGGTCGGACAGGGTACAATGAGCAGTTCTTC
>TRBJ2-1|TRBD2|TRBV28|.
CASTPPGLAGVINEQFF
TGTGCCAGCACCCCTCCGGGACTAGCGGGAGTAATTAATGAGCAGTTCTTC
>TRBJ1-1|.|TRBV19|.
CASSIVEHSDTEAFF
TGTGCCAGTAGTATAGTCGAGCACTCCGACACTGAAGCTTTCTTT
>TRBJ2-5|TRBD2|TRBV5-6|.
CASSLVSGTETQYF
TGTGCCAGCAGCTTGGTTAGCGGGACGGAGACCCAGTACTTC
>TRBJ1-5|.|TRBV6-1|.
CASSEARTGGTQHF
TGTGCCAGCAGTGAAGCGCGGACCGGTGGGACCCAGCATTTT
>TRBJ2-2|.|TRBV6-5|.
CASSPTDTGELFF
TGTGCCAGCAGTCCTACAGACACCGGGGAGCTGTTTTTT
>TRBJ1-1|.|TRBV5-1|.
CASSLHPANTEAFF
TGCGCCAGCAGCTTGCATCCAGCCAACACTGAAGCTTTCTTT
>TRBJ1-5|.|TRBV21-1|.
CASSKGGATPRNNQPQHF
TGTGCCAGCAGCAAAGGTGGGGCGACCCCCAGGAACAATCAGCCCCAGCATTTT
>TRBJ2-6|TRBD2|TRBV5-4|.
CASRAGLAGGAGANVLTF
TGTGCCAGCAGGGCTGGTCTAGCGGGAGGAGCTGGGGCCAACGTCCTGACTTTC
>TRBJ2-1|TRBD2|TRBV9|.
CASSAEAAGGYGVRQFF
TGTGCCAGCAGCGCCGAGGCGGCGGGGGGGTACGGTGTTCGGCAGTTCTTC
>TRBJ1-5|.|TRBV7-9|.
CASSSTGGAQHF
TGTGCCAGCAGCTCTACCGGGGGGGCCCAGCATTTT
>TRBJ2-7|TRBD1|TRBV7-9|.
CASSSRTGSYEQYF
TGTGCCAGCAGCTCGCGGACAGGTTCCTACGAGCAGTACTTC
>TRBJ1-2|.|TRBV7-9|.
CASSLVGTDYGYTF
TGTGCCAGCAGCTTAGTAGGTACCGATTATGGCTACACCTTC
>TRBJ2-1|.|TRBV5-1|.
CASSNSASSYNEQFF
TGCGCCAGCAGCAACAGCGCGAGCTCCTACAATGAGCAGTTCTTC
>TRBJ1-5|.|TRBV14|.
CASSQGGQPQHF
TGTGCCAGCAGCCAAGGTGGCCAGCCCCAGCATTTT
>TRBJ2-3|TRBD1|TRBV5-6|.
CASSTGTGVTDTQYF
TGTGCCAGCAGCACCGGGACAGGGGTAACAGATACGCAGTATTTT
>TRBJ2-3|TRBD2|TRBV2|once
CASGAAGGLTDTQYF
TGTGCCAGTGGGGCGGCGGGGGGGCTCACAGATACGCAGTATTTT
>TRBJ2-1|TRBD2|TRBV5-1|.
CASSFSGDNNEQFF
TGCGCCAGCTCCTTTAGCGGGGACAACAATGAGCAGTTCTTC
>TRBJ2-1|.|TRBV7-2|.
CASSLGGAGPNEQFF
TGTGCCAGCAGCTTAGGGGGGGCCGGACCAAATGAGCAGTTCTTC
>TRBJ2-5|.|TRBV5-6|.
CASSLLDIGLETQYF
TGTGCCAGCAGCTTGTTGGATATTGGGTTGGAGACCCAGTACTTC
>TRBJ2-1|.|TRBV25-1|.
CATGTSGNNEQFF
TGTGCCACCGGTACTTCGGGGAACAATGAGCAGTTCTTC
>TRBJ1-5|.|TRBV6-1|many
CASSETVGSDQPQHF
TGTGCCAGCAGTGAGACGGTGGGGAGCGATCAGCCCCAGCATTTT
>TRBJ2-1|TRBD2|TRBV11-3|.
CASSLDGSSGGDYNEQFF
TGTGCCAGCAGCTTAGATGGGTCCAGCGGGGGGGACTACAATGAGCAGTTCTTC
>TRBJ1-1|.|TRBV14|.
CASSLQSVHTEAFF
TGTGCCAGCAGCCTTCAGTCCGTTCACACTGAAGCTTTCTTT
>TRBJ2-1|TRBD1|TRBV10-3|few
CAISDNRGKDNEQFF
TGTGCCATCAGTGACAACAGGGGGAAGGACAATGAGCAGTTCTTC
>TRBJ2-2|.|TRBV18|.
CASSPFDENTGELFF
TGTGCCAGCTCGCCCTTTGATGAGAACACCGGGGAGCTGTTTTTT
>TRBJ1-2|.|TRBV19|.
CASSPRWQGITGYTF
TGTGCCAGTAGTCCCCGGTGGCAGGGAATAACTGGCTACACCTTC
>TRBJ1-5|.|TRBV29-1|.
CSVEVGGNQPQHF
TGCAGCGTTGAAGTAGGTGGGAATCAGCCCCAGCATTTT
>TRBJ2-7|TRBD2|TRBV7-3|few
CASSLSSGGEQYF
TGTGCCAGCAGCTTAAGCTCGGGGGGCGAGCAGTACTTC
>TRBJ1-1|TRBD1|TRBV5-4|.
CASSFPGTGRSITEAFF
TGTGCCAGCAGCTTTCCCGGGACAGGGCGTTCGATCACTGAAGCTTTCTTT
>TRBJ2-3|.|TRBV5-1|.
CASSPDWAEGDTQYF
TGCGCCAGCAGCCCGGACTGGGCGGAGGGAGATACGCAGTATTTT
>TRBJ2-5|.|TRBV2|few
CASHPDIQETQYF
TGTGCCAGCCATCCGGATATACAAGAGACCCAGTACTTC
>TRBJ2-2|.|TRBV18|.
CASSPNPPGPGELFF
TGTGCCAGCTCACCAAACCCCCCCGGCCCCGGGGAGCTGTTTTTT
>TRBJ2-3|TRBD1|TRBV5-1|.
CASSYQGAASDTQYF
TGCGCCAGCAGCTATCAGGGGGCTGCGTCAGATACGCAGTATTTT
>TRBJ1-4|.|TRBV5-1|once
CASSFGGTNEKLFF
TGCGCCAGCAGCTTCGGAGGGACTAATGAAAAACTGTTTTTT
>TRBJ2-2|.|TRBV9|once
CASSVGGGIVGELFF
TGTGCCAGCAGCGTAGGTGGGGGGATTGTCGGGGAGCTGTTTTTT